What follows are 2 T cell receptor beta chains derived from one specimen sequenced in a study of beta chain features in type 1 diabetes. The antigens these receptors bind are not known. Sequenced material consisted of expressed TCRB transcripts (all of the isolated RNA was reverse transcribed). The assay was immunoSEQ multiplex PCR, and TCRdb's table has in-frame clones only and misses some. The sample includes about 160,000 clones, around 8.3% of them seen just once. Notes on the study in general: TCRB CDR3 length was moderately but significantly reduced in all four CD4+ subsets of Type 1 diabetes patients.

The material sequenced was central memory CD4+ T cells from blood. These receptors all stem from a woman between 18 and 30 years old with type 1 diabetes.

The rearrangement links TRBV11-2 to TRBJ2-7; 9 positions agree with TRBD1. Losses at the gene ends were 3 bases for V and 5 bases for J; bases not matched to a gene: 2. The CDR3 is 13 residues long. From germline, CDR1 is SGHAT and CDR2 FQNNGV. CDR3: CASSLDRGHEQYF. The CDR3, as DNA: TGTGCCAGCAGCTTGGACAGGGGCCACGAGCAGTACTTC.

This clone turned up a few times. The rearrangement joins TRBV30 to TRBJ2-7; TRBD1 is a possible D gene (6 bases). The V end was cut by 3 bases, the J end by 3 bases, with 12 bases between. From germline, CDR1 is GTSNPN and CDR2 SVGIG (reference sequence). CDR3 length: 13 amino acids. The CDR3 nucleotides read TGTGCCTGGAGAAGCCAGGGGCGCTACGAGCAGTACTTC. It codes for CAWRSQGRYEQYF.